The 32 T cell receptor beta chains listed next were all sequenced from one sample in a study of blood T cells in healthy people across ages. For the second PCR, which ran for about 6 to 11 cycles, a sample-barcoded 5' primer and a J-beta primer mix were used. MiXCR, applied by TCRdb to the 5' RACE reads, yields one record per CDR3 protein. The repertoire consists of hundreds of thousands of distinct CDR3 sequences, with around 50% occurring once and the leading ten covering about a sixth. The source material was blood. The receptors shown here come from an elderly man in good health.

J is TRBJ2-1 and V is TRBV20-1, with D tentatively TRBD1 (6 bases). The CDR3 sequence is 15 residues long. The ends were cut back, 6 bases at V and 3 bases at J, with 18 bases in the middle. Germline V gene sequence: CDR1 DFQATT, CDR2 SNEGSKA (reference sequence). The CDR3 nucleotides read TGCAGTGCCAACAGGGAACCCGGTGTCTACAATGAGCAGTTCTTC. This codes for CSANREPGVYNEQFF.

The J gene is TRBJ2-2, the V gene TRBV27; perhaps D is TRBD1 or TRBD2 (5 bases each). This CDR3 contains 16 residues. V was trimmed by 10 bases and J by 4 bases, leaving 22 bases between them. CDR1 and CDR2 from the germline V gene are MNHEY and SMNVEV (reference sequence). The CDR3 protein is CATKSGSGAGTGELFF. CDR3 sequence (DNA): TGTGCCACGAAATCCGGATCCGGGGCGGGCACCGGGGAGCTGTTTTTT.

This chain joins TRBV7-2 and TRBJ2-1; 8 nucleotides match TRBD2. Germline trimming cut 1 base from V and 4 bases from J; bases unmatched to any gene: 6. The germline V gene has CDR1 SGHTA and CDR2 FQGNSA. This CDR3 has 16 residues. The CDR3 protein is CASSLVVAGRYNEQFF. The CDR3 bases are TGTGCCAGCAGCTTAGTAGTAGCGGGGAGATACAATGAGCAGTTCTTC.

The chain carries TRBV5-1 and TRBJ1-4, with D possibly TRBD1 on 6 matching bases. Deletions cut 3 bases from V and 0 bases from J, with 9 bases between. The germline V gene encodes CDR1 SGHRS and CDR2 YFSETQ. The CDR3 is 15 residues long. The chain's CDR3 is CASSSGQTTNEKLFF. The DNA of the CDR3 is TGCGCCAGCAGCTCCGGACAGACAACTAATGAAAAACTGTTTTTT.

This clonotype was observed a handful of times. The gene calls are TRBV6-2 or TRBV6-3 and TRBJ1-5, with D possibly TRBD1 on 5 matching bases. Deletions cut 6 bases from V and 0 bases from J, with 21 bases between. From germline, CDR1 is MNHEY and CDR2 SVGEGT. This CDR3 comprises 18 residues. The CDR3 is CASRGTQGGDYSNQPQHF. The CDR3 coding sequence is TGTGCCAGCAGGGGTACGCAGGGAGGGGACTATAGCAATCAGCCCCAGCATTTT.

This clonotype showed up many times. The chain employs TRBV29-1 and TRBJ2-3, with D tentatively TRBD2 (6 bases). V lost 6 bases to trimming and J lost 0 bases, with 13 bases between them. CDR1 is SQVTM, CDR2 ANQGSEA, per germline. CDR3 length: 14 amino acids. The CDR3 bases are TGCAGCGTGAGGGGAGGAACTAGCACAGATACGCAGTATTTT. Its protein is CSVRGGTSTDTQYF.

This clonotype was observed a handful of times. The gene calls are TRBV7-2 and TRBJ2-7, with 10 bases that match TRBD2. CDR1 and CDR2 from the germline V gene are SGHTA and FQGNSA. The CDR3 loop spans 14 amino acids. With 6 bases clipped from V and 6 bases from J, the junction kept 8 bases outside the gene matches. The chain's CDR3 is CASSPSGRAREQYF. The CDR3 DNA reads as TGTGCCAGCAGTCCAAGCGGGAGGGCACGCGAGCAGTACTTC.

This clonotype was observed at least ten times. The chain couples TRBV20-1 to TRBJ1-2; 10 nucleotides agree with TRBD1. CDR3 length: 14 amino acids. V was pared by 1 base and J by 7 bases, with 6 bases of the junction left unmatched. Germline CDR1 and CDR2: DFQATT and SNEGSKA (reference sequence). The CDR3 bases are TGCAGTGCTAGAGGCGGGACAGGGGAGGGTGGCTACACCTTC. It yields the protein CSARGGTGEGGYTF.

V and J are TRBV10-3 and TRBJ1-6; 8 bases align to TRBD1. The CDR3 spans 14 residues. In germline, CDR1 is ENHRY, CDR2 SYGVKD. Trimming took 5 bases from V and 8 from J; bases not matched to a gene: 5. CDR3 amino acids: CAISFQGADSPLHF. The CDR3 DNA reads TGTGCCATCAGTTTTCAGGGGGCGGATTCACCCCTCCACTTT.

This clonotype was detected only a few times. This sequence joins TRBV7-8 and TRBJ2-5; 9 bases align to TRBD1. This CDR3 has 16 residues. Trimming at V came to 5 bases and at J to 3 bases, leaving 10 bases not matched to a gene. Germline V gene lookup returns CDR1 SGHVS and CDR2 FQNEAQ. The CDR3 nucleotides are TGTGCCAGCAGCGCCCGGACAGGGGTGAATAAAGAGACCCAGTACTTC. This gives the protein CASSARTGVNKETQYF.

This clonotype was observed a handful of times. The chain combines TRBV6-1 with TRBJ2-7, with 8 bases that match TRBD2. CDR3 length equals 11 residues. With 11 bases clipped from V and 2 bases from J, the junction kept 2 bases outside the gene matches. Germline loops: CDR1 MNHNS, CDR2 SASEGT. The CDR3 loop is CASREAYEQYF. The CDR3 DNA follows: TGTGCCTCGCGGGAGGCCTACGAGCAGTACTTC.

This clonotype has just one count. With a much larger clone just one base away, this may be a read error. The V call is TRBV28, the J call TRBJ2-7; D may be TRBD2 (5 bases). V was pared by 4 bases and J by 0 bases, with 16 bases between. The germline CDR1 and CDR2 sequences are MDHEN and SYDVKM. This CDR3 comprises 16 residues. Written as DNA, the CDR3 is TGTGCCAGCAGTTCGTTGGATGGGGAGAGCTCCTACGAGCAGTACTTC. It specifies CASSSLDGESSYEQYF.

The genes are TRBV7-8 and TRBJ2-3; no reliable D call. Germline V gives CDR1 SGHVS, CDR2 FQNEAQ. The V and J ends lost 3 bases and 2 bases respectively, with 9 bases between them. This CDR3 spans 14 amino acids. In DNA form, the CDR3 reads TGTGCCAGCAGCTTTGTGCGACTCACAGATACGCAGTATTTT. Amino acid sequence: CASSFVRLTDTQYF.

V and J are TRBV2 and TRBJ2-5; 8 nucleotides line up with TRBD2. Germline loops: CDR1 SNHLY, CDR2 FYNNEI. The CDR3 loop spans 14 amino acids. The junction had 8 bases not matched to a gene; V was cut back by 6 bases and J by 5 bases. The CDR3 DNA is TGTGCCAGCAGCACTAGCGGAACGCGGGAGACCCAGTACTTC. This translates into CASSTSGTRETQYF.

The chain couples TRBV5-1 to TRBJ2-2; D not resolved. Trimming removed 1 base at V and 4 bases at J, with 11 bases between. The CDR3 loop spans 15 amino acids. In germline, CDR1 is SGHRS, CDR2 YFSETQ. This CDR3 is CASSLSATATGELFF. CDR3 sequence (DNA): TGCGCCAGCAGCTTGTCTGCGACGGCCACCGGGGAGCTGTTTTTT.

This chain uses TRBV20-1 with TRBJ2-1, with 10 nucleotides matching TRBD2. Germline loops: CDR1 DFQATT, CDR2 SNEGSKA (reference sequence). The CDR3 is 13 amino acids. The CDR3 DNA is TGCAGAGCCCTCCCCGGGACTAGCGTCGTACCGTTCTTC. As protein: CRALPGTSVVPFF.

Notes on this clonotype: A much bigger clone sits one base away, suggesting this may be a read error. This chain joins TRBV12-3 or TRBV12-4 and TRBJ2-7; TRBD1 aligns across 7 bases. V lost 2 bases, J lost 7 bases, and 17 bases stayed unmatched. This CDR3 region has 17 residues. The CDR3 DNA sequence: TGTGCCAGCAGTTTAAACCGGGGTAGGGGGCTGTACAATGAGCAGTACTTC. Protein: CASSLNRGRGLYNEQYF.

The chain has TRBV5-1 and TRBJ2-7; 8 positions match TRBD1. Per the germline V gene, CDR1 is SGHRS and CDR2 is YFSETQ. J was trimmed by 1 base and V by 5 bases; bases with no gene match: 11. The CDR3 consists of 16 residues. CDR3 region: CASSPHLGTGSYEQYF. CDR3 in DNA: TGCGCCAGCAGTCCCCACTTAGGGACAGGTTCCTACGAGCAGTACTTC.

This clonotype was picked up a small number of times. At one end the junction does not follow the germline gene, possibly because of a read error. V is TRBV20-1 and J is TRBJ2-7; TRBD1 aligns across 9 bases. This CDR3 region has 16 residues. Germline V lookup: CDR1 DFQATT, CDR2 SNEGSKA (reference sequence). The CDR3 loop is CSARDPGTGTSYEQYF. CDR3 in DNA: TGTAGTGCTAGAGACCCGGGGACAGGGACCTCCTACGAGCAGTACTTC.

This clonotype was recorded at least ten times. The CDR3 sequence: CASSTSLGNQETQYF. CDR3 DNA sequence: TGTGCCAGCAGTACCTCTTTGGGGAACCAAGAGACCCAGTACTTC. The chain has TRBV28 and TRBJ2-5; D ambiguous. V was shortened by 5 bases and J by 0 bases, with 13 bases between the two germline ends. The germline V gene encodes CDR1 MDHEN and CDR2 SYDVKM. This CDR3 region has 15 residues.

The chain is built from TRBV5-1 and TRBJ2-2, with 12 positions matching TRBD2. Germline lookup yields CDR1 SGHRS and CDR2 YFSETQ. With 5 bases clipped from V and 5 bases from J, the junction kept 4 bases outside the gene matches. The CDR3 loop spans 15 amino acids. The CDR3 reads CASSSGTSGTGELFF. The CDR3 DNA sequence: TGCGCCAGCAGTTCCGGGACTAGCGGGACCGGGGAGCTGTTTTTT.

This clonotype was seen a single time. The V call is TRBV7-6, the J call TRBJ1-1; TRBD1 matches at 7 bases. This CDR3 has 15 amino acids. V gave up 3 bases and J gave up 1 base; unmatched junction bases: 5. CDR1 SGHVS and CDR2 FNYEAQ come from the germline V gene. In DNA, the CDR3 is TGTGCCAGCAGCTTGAACAGGGGTGGGAACACTGAAGCTTTCTTT. Amino acids: CASSLNRGGNTEAFF.

This clonotype came up once. V usage is TRBV20-1 and J usage is TRBJ1-5, with D perhaps matching TRBD1 (6 bases). V shed 5 bases and J shed 5 bases, with 16 bases lying between them. Germline V lookup: CDR1 DFQATT, CDR2 SNEGSKA (reference sequence). The length of the CDR3 is 14 residues. CDR3 in amino acids: CSALGGRRDQPQHF. Written as DNA, the CDR3 is TGCAGTGCTCTAGGGGGTAGAAGGGATCAGCCCCAGCATTTT.

This clonotype was seen once. The genes are TRBV29-1 and TRBJ2-5; D assignment may be TRBD1 or TRBD2 (5 bases each). V was clipped by 5 bases and J by 5 bases, with 15 bases between them. The germline CDR1 and CDR2 sequences are SQVTM and ANQGSEA. There are 13 residues in the CDR3. CDR3 nucleotide sequence: TGCAGCGTTCGGGACGGAAGGTTGGAGACCCAGTACTTC. Amino acids: CSVRDGRLETQYF.

V is TRBV7-2 and J is TRBJ2-7; 7 positions agree with TRBD1. CDR3 size: 14 residues. The J segment lost 2 bases and the V segment lost 5 bases, leaving 6 bases of the junction unmatched. Germline V gene sequence: CDR1 SGHTA, CDR2 FQGNSA. Written as DNA, the CDR3 is TGTGCCAGCAGCCGGGACAGAACTACCTACGAGCAGTACTTC. Its protein product is CASSRDRTTYEQYF.

The rearrangement joins TRBV6-6 to TRBJ2-3, with 11 bases that match TRBD1. The CDR3 spans 15 residues. V lost 7 bases to trimming and J lost 14 bases; unmatched junction nucleotides: 17. CDR1 and CDR2 (germline): MNHNY, SVGAGI (reference sequence). CDR3 in DNA: TGTGCCAGCATTCCAGCCCCGGGACAGGGGGTTCAACCGTATTTT. It specifies CASIPAPGQGVQPYF.

This rearrangement joins TRBV24-1 to TRBJ1-1; D is possibly TRBD1 (6 bases). The CDR3 runs to 14 residues. The V gene's germline CDR1 is KGHDR and CDR2 SFDVKD. V was trimmed by 4 bases and J by 4 bases, leaving 12 bases between them. CDR3 residues: CATSEARGGTEAFF. The CDR3 DNA is TGTGCCACCAGTGAGGCCAGGGGTGGCACTGAAGCTTTCTTT.

This chain connects TRBV7-2 to TRBJ2-3; D may correspond to TRBD1 or TRBD2 (5 bases each). Trimming shortened V by 5 bases and J by 2 bases, and 14 bases separated the two germline ends. CDR3 length: 15 residues. Germline V gives CDR1 SGHTA, CDR2 FQGNSA. The CDR3 DNA sequence: TGTGCCAGCAGCCCCCCGGGACGGTACACAGATACGCAGTATTTT. As protein: CASSPPGRYTDTQYF. The full variable domain, in which reference TRBV7-2 and TRBJ2-3 provide the parts outside the CDR3, is GAGVSQSPSNKVTEKGKDVELRCDPISGHTALYWYRQSLGQGLEFLIYFQGNSAPDKSGLPSDRFSAERTGGSVSTLTIQRTQQEDSAVYLCASSPPGRYTDTQYFGPGTRLTVL.

The chain uses TRBV20-1 and TRBJ2-3; D uncertain. Germline V lookup: CDR1 DFQATT, CDR2 SNEGSKA (reference sequence). The germline V and J ends were trimmed by 7 bases and 4 bases, with 21 bases remaining between them. This CDR3 is 15 amino acids long. CDR3 in amino acids: CSVAPLGLAADTQYF. DNA for the CDR3: TGCAGTGTTGCGCCTCTAGGGTTGGCGGCAGATACGCAGTATTTT.

This chain connects TRBV10-3 to TRBJ2-5; tentatively, D is TRBD2 (5 bases). Germline V gene data show CDR1 as ENHRY and CDR2 as SYGVKD. Trimming removed 10 bases from V and 7 bases from J, with 19 bases in between. The CDR3 has 13 residues. The CDR3 DNA reads TGTGCCAGCCAGGACGGAGGAAGGTCGACCCAGTACTTC. Amino acid sequence: CASQDGGRSTQYF.

This clonotype was picked up many times. The V call is TRBV29-1, the J call TRBJ1-2; 9 positions match TRBD1. The CDR3 has 16 amino acids. CDR1 is SQVTM and CDR2 is ANQGSEA in the germline V gene. V was clipped by 1 base and J by 6 bases; unmatched bases: 12. The CDR3 DNA is TGCAGCGTTGAAGGCTTGGTGGGACAGGGCGAGGATGGCTACACCTTC. Translating gives CSVEGLVGQGEDGYTF.

The rearrangement joins TRBV6-5 to TRBJ2-5; D call uncertain. The CDR3 extends over 14 amino acids. Germline values: CDR1 MNHEY, CDR2 SVGAGI. Trimming took off 6 bases at V and 1 base at J, with 12 bases between the two ends. This CDR3 is CASRKSLTQETQYF. CDR3 sequence (DNA): TGTGCCAGCAGGAAGAGTCTTACCCAAGAGACCCAGTACTTC.